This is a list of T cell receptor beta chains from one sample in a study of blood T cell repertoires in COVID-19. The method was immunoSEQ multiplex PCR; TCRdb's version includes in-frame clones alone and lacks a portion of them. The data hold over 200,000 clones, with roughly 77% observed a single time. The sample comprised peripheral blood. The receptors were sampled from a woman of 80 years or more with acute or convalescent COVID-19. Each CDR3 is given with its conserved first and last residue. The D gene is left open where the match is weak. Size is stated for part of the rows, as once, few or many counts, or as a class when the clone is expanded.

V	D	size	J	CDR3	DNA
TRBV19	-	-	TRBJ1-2	CASSSQGYGYTF	TGTGCCAGTAGTTCCCAGGGATATGGCTACACCTTC
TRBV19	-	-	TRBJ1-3	CASRLTGSGNTIYF	TGTGCCAGTAGACTAACAGGGTCTGGAAACACCATATATTTT
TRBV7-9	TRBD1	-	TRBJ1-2	CASSSTGTAHGYTF	TGTGCCAGCAGCTCCACCGGGACAGCCCATGGCTACACCTTC
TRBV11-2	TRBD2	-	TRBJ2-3	CASSLVMAGGTDTQYF	TGTGCCAGCAGCTTAGTAATGGCGGGGGGCACAGATACGCAGTATTTT
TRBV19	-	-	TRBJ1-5	CASTNVRGWTVSNQPQHF	TGTGCCAGTACCAATGTTAGGGGTTGGACAGTTAGCAATCAGCCCCAGCATTTT
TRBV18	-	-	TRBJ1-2	CASSPNNRVDYGYTF	TGTGCCAGCTCACCAAATAACAGGGTTGACTATGGCTACACCTTC
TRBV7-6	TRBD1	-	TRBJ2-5	CASSLVRRDRGAINQETQYF	TGTGCCAGCAGCTTAGTTCGGCGGGACAGGGGGGCAATCAACCAAGAGACCCAGTACTTC
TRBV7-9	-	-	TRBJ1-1	CASVEQLNTEAFF	TGTGCCAGCGTGGAGCAATTGAACACTGAAGCTTTCTTT
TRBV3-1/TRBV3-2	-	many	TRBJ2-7	CASSQDGLPRYF	TGTGCCAGCAGCCAAGACGGACTACCTCGTTACTTC
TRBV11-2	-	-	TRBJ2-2	CASSSPTETTGELFF	TGTGCCAGCAGTTCACCGACAGAGACAACCGGGGAGCTGTTTTTT
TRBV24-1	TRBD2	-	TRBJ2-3	CATSDSGGRGDTQYF	TGTGCCACCAGTGATTCGGGGGGGCGCGGGGATACGCAGTATTTT
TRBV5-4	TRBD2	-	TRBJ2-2	CASSLREGNTGELFF	TGTGCCAGCAGCCTTAGGGAGGGGAACACCGGGGAGCTGTTTTTT
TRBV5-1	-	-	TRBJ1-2	CASSSEVGAGGYTF	TGCGCCAGCAGTTCCGAGGTGGGGGCTGGAGGCTACACCTTC
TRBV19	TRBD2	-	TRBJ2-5	CASKGLAGGRGTQYF	TGTGCCAGTAAAGGACTAGCGGGAGGCCGAGGGACCCAGTACTTC
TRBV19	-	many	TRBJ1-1	CASSIGRGNTEAFF	TGTGCCAGTAGTATCGGGCGGGGGAACACTGAAGCTTTCTTT
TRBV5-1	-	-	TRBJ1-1	CASSLWGDTEAFF	TGCGCCAGCAGTCTATGGGGGGACACTGAAGCTTTCTTT
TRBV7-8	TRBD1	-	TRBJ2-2	CASSQFRDRGVGNTGELFF	TGTGCCAGCAGCCAATTCCGGGACAGGGGTGTAGGGAACACCGGGGAGCTGTTTTTT
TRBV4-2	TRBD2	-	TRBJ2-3	CASSQEQGSGLAGGGNTDTQYF	TGTGCCAGCAGCCAAGAACAGGGGTCAGGGCTAGCGGGAGGGGGGAACACAGATACGCAGTATTTT
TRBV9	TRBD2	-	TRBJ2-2	CASSVGAGGGTGELFF	TGTGCCAGCAGCGTAGGGGCGGGGGGCGGCACCGGGGAGCTGTTTTTT
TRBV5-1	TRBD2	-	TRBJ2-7	CASSIGLAGAYEQYF	TGCGCCAGCAGCATAGGACTAGCGGGAGCCTACGAGCAGTACTTC
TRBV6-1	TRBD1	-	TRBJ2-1	CASSEAGQLYNEQFF	TGTGCCAGCAGTGAAGCGGGACAGTTATACAATGAGCAGTTCTTC
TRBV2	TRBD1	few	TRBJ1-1	CASSVKGADTEAFF	TGTGCCAGCAGTGTTAAGGGGGCGGACACTGAAGCTTTCTTT
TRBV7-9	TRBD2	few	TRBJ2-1	CASSRGLAGGPRSYNEQFF	TGTGCCAGCAGTCGCGGACTAGCGGGGGGGCCTCGTTCCTACAATGAGCAGTTCTTC